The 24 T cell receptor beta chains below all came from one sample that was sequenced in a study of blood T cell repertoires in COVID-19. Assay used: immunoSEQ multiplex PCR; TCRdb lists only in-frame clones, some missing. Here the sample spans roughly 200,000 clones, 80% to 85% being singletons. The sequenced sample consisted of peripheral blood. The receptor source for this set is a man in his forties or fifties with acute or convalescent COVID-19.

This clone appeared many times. CDR3 in DNA: TGTGCCAGCAGCTTAAACCAGAATAATTCACCCCTCCACTTT. Translation gives CASSLNQNNSPLHF. The chain uses TRBV7-8 and TRBJ1-6; D is ambiguous. Trimming took 2 bases from V and 5 from J, leaving 7 bases between them. Germline V CDR1 and CDR2: SGHVS, FQNEAQ. This CDR3 is built from 14 residues.

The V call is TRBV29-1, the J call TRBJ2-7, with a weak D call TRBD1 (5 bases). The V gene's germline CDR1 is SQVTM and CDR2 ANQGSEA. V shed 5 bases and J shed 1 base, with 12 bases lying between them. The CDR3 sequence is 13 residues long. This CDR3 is CSVLPTASYEQYF. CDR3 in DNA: TGCAGCGTTCTCCCGACAGCTTCCTACGAGCAGTACTTC.

CDR3 amino acids: CASSTEGFEAFF. In DNA form, the CDR3 reads TGTGCCAGTAGTACCGAGGGCTTTGAAGCTTTCTTT. The chain combines TRBV19 with TRBJ1-1; D gene unclear. The CDR3 has 12 residues. Germline V lookup: CDR1 LNHDA, CDR2 SQIVND (reference sequence). Trimming took 4 bases from V and 7 from J, leaving 10 bases between them.

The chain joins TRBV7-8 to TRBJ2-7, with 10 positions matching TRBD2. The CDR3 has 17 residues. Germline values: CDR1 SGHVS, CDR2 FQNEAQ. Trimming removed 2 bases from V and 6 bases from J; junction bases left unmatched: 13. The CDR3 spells CASSLKPLAGDLSEQYF. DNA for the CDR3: TGTGCCAGCAGCTTAAAACCCCTAGCGGGAGATCTCTCCGAGCAGTACTTC. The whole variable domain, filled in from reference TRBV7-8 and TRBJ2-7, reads GAGVSQSPRYKVAKRGQDVALRCDPISGHVSLFWYQQALGQGPEFLTYFQNEAQLDKSGLPSDRFFAERPEGSVSTLKIQRTQQEDSAVYLCASSLKPLAGDLSEQYFGPGTRLTVT.

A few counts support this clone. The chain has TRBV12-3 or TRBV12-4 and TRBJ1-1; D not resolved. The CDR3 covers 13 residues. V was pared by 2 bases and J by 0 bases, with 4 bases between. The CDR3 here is CASSLTVNTEAFF. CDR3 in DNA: TGTGCCAGCAGTTTAACAGTGAACACTGAAGCTTTCTTT.

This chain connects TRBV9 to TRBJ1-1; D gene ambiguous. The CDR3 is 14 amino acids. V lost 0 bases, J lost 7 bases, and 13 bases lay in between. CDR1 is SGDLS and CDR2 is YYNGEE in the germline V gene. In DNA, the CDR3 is TGTGCCAGCAGCGTAGTCGGTGATCTAATTGAAGCTTTCTTT. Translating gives CASSVVGDLIEAFF.

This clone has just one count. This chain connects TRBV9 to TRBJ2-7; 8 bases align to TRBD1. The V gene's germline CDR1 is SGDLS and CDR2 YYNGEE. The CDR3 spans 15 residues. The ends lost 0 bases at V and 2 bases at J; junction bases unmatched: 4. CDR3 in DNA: TGTGCCAGCAGCGTAGGTGGGGGACAGGCCTACGAGCAGTACTTC. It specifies CASSVGGGQAYEQYF.

In nucleotides, the CDR3 is TGTGCCTGGAGTGGACACCAAAATTCACCCCTCCACTTT. It is translated as CAWSGHQNSPLHF. The rearrangement joins TRBV30 to TRBJ1-6, with D uncertain. The CDR3 sequence is 13 residues long. Germline values: CDR1 GTSNPN, CDR2 SVGIG (reference sequence). Trimming left V 1 base short and J 7 bases short, with 8 bases between.

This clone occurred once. In DNA form, the CDR3 reads TGCACCAGCAGCCAAGTAGGGGTCGGGGAGGCCGCTTTCTTT. This gives the protein CTSSQVGVGEAAFF. The chain has TRBV1 and TRBJ1-1. TRBV1 is a pseudogene segment. The CDR3 loop spans 14 amino acids.

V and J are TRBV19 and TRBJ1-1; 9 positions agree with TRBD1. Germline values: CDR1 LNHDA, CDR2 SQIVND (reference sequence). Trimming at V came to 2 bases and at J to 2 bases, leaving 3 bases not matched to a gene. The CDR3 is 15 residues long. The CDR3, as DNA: TGTGCCAGTAGTATAACAGGGGGCGCAAACACTGAAGCTTTCTTT. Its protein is CASSITGGANTEAFF.

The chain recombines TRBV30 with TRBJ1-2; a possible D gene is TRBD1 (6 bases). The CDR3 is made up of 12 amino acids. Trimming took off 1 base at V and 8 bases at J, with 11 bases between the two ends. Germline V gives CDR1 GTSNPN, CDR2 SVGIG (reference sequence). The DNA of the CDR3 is TGTGCCTGGAGTGGGCAGGGGAGCGGCTACACCTTC. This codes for CAWSGQGSGYTF.

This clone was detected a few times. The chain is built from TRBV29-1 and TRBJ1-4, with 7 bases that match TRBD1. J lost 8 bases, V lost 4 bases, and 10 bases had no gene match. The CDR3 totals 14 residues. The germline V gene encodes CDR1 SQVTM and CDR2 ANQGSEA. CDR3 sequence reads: CSVAETGSYEKLFF. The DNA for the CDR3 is TGCAGCGTTGCTGAGACAGGGAGCTACGAAAAACTGTTTTTT.

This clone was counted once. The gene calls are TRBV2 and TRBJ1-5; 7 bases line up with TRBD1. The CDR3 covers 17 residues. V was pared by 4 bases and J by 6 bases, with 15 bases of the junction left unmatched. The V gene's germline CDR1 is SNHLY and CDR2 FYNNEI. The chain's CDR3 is CASSVRDSPFVGQPQHF. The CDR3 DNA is TGTGCCAGCAGTGTTCGGGACAGCCCTTTTGTCGGTCAGCCCCAGCATTTT. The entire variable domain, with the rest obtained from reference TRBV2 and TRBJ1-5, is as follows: EPEVTQTPSHQVTQMGQEVILRCVPISNHLYFYWYRQILGQKVEFLVSFYNNEISEKSEIFDDQFSVERPDGSNFTLKIRSTKLEDSAMYFCASSVRDSPFVGQPQHFGDGTRLSIL.

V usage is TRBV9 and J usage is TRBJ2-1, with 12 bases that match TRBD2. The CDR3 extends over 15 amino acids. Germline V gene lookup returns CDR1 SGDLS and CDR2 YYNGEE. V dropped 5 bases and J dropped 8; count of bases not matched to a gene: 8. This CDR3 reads CASSAGTSGSHEQFF. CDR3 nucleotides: TGTGCCAGCAGTGCCGGGACTAGCGGGTCCCATGAGCAGTTCTTC.

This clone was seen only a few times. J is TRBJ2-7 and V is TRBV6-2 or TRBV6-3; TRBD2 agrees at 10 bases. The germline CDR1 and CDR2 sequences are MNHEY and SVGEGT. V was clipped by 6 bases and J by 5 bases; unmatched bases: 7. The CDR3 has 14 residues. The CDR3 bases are TGTGCCAGCAGCCTAACAGCGGGAGGGGACGAGCAGTACTTC. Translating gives CASSLTAGGDEQYF.

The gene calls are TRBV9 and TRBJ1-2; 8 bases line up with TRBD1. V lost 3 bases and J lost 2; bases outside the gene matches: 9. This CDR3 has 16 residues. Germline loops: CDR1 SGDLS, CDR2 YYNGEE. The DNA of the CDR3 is TGTGCCAGCAGCGCCCCGTACAGGGGGGCAAACTATGGCTACACCTTC. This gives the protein CASSAPYRGANYGYTF.

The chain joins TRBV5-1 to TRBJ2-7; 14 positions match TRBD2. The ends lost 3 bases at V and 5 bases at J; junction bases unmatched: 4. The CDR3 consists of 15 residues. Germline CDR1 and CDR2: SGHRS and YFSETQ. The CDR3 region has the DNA TGCGCCAGCAGCTCGGGACTAGCGGGAGTCCACGAGCAGTACTTC. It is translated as CASSSGLAGVHEQYF.

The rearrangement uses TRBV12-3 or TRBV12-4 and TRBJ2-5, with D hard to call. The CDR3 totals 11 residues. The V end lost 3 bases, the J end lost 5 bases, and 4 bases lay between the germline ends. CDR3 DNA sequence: TGTGCCAGCAGTTTTGGCGAGACCCAGTACTTC. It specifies CASSFGETQYF.

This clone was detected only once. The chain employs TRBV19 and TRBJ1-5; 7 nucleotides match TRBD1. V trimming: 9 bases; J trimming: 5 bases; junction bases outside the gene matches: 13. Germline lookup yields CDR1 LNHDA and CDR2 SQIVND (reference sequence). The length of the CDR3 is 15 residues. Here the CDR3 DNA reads TGTGCCAGCACCCGAGACAGGGAGGTTGATCAGCCCCAGCATTTT. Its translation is CASTRDREVDQPQHF.

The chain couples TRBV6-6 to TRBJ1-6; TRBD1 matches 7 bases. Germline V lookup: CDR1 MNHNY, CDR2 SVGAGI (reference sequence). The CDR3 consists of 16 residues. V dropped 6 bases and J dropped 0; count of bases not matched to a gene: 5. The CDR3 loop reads CASRTGESSYNSPLHF. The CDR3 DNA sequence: TGTGCCAGCAGAACAGGGGAGAGCTCCTATAATTCACCCCTCCACTTT.

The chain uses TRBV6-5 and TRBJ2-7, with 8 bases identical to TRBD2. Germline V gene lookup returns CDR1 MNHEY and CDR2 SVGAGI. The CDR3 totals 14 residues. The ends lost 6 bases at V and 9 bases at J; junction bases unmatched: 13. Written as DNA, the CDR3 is TGTGCCAGCAGCATCCCGGGACTAGAGTTAGCGCAGTACTTC. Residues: CASSIPGLELAQYF.

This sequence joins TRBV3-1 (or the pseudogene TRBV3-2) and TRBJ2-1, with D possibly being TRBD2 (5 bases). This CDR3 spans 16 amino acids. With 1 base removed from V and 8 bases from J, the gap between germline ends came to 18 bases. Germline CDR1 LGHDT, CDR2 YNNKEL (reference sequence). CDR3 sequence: CASSQGEYRLRDEQFF. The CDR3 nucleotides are TGTGCCAGCAGCCAAGGGGAGTACCGTTTAAGGGATGAGCAGTTCTTC.

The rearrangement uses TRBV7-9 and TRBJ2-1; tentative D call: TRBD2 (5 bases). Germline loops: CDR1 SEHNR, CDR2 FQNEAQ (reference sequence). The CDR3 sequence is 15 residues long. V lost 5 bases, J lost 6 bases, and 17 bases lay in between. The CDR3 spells CASSPRTGVGNEQFF. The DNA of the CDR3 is TGTGCCAGCAGCCCCAGGACTGGGGTAGGCAATGAGCAGTTCTTC. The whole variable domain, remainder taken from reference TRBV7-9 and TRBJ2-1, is DTGVSQNPRHKITKRGQNVTFRCDPISEHNRLYWYRQTLGQGPEFLTYFQNEAQLEKSRLLSDRFSAERPKGSFSTLEIQRTEQGDSAMYLCASSPRTGVGNEQFFGPGTRLTVL.

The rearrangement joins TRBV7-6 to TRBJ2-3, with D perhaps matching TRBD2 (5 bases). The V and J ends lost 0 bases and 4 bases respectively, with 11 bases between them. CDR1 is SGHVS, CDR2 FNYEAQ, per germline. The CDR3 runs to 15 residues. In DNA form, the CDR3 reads TGTGCCAGCAGCTTAGCGCGGGTTAGCTCAGATACGCAGTATTTT. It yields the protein CASSLARVSSDTQYF. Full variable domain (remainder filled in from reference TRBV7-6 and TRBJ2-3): GAGVSQSPRYKVTKRGQDVALRCDPISGHVSLYWYRQALGQGPEFLTYFNYEAQQDKSGLPNDRFSAERPEGSISTLTIQRTEQRDSAMYRCASSLARVSSDTQYFGPGTRLTVL.